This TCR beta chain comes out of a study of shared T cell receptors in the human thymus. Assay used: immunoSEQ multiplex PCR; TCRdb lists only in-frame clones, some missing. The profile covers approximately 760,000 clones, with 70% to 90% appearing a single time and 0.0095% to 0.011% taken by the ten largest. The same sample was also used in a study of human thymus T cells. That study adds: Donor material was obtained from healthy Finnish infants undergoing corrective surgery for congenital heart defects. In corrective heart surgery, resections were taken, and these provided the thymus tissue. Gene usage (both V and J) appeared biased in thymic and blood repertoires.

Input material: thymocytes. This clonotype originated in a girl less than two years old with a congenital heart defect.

CDR3 DNA: TGTGCCAGCAGCAAACGGGGTCAGCCAAACTATGGCTACACCTTC. This codes for CASSKRGQPNYGYTF. J is TRBJ1-2 and V is TRBV21-1. TRBV21-1 corresponds to a pseudogene. This CDR3 spans 15 amino acids.